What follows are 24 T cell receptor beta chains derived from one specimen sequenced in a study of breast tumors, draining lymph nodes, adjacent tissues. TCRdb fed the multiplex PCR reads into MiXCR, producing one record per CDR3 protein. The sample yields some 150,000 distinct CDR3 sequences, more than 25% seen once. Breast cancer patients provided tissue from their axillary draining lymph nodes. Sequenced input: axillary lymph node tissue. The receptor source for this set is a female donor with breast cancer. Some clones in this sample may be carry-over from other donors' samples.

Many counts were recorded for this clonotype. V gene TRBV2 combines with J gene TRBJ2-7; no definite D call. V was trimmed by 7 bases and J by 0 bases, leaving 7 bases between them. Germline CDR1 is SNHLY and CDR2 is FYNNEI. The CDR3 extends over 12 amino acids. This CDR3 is CASKQASYEQYF. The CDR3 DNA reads TGTGCCAGCAAGCAGGCCTCCTACGAGCAGTACTTC.

The CDR3 DNA is TGTGCCAGCAGTAGGGGGGAAGGGGACTATGGCTACACCTTC. Translation gives CASSRGEGDYGYTF. The chain is built from TRBV12-3 or TRBV12-4 and TRBJ1-2, with D possibly matching TRBD1 (6 bases). The CDR3 loop spans 14 amino acids. V gave up 5 bases and J gave up 3 bases, with 13 bases separating them.

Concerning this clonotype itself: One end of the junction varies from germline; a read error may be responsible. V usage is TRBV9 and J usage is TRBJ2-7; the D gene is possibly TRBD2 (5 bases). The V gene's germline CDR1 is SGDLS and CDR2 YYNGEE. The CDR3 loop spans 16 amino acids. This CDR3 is CASSPEVRAAGYAQYF. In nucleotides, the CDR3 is TGTGCCAGCAGCCCTGAGGTAAGGGCGGCGGGTTACGCGCAGTACTTT. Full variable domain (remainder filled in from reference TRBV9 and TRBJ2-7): DSGVTQTPKHLITATGQRVTLRCSPRSGDLSVYWYQQSLDQGLQFLIQYYNGEERAKGNILERFSAQQFPDLHSELNLSSLELGDSALYFCASSPEVRAAGYAQYFGPGTRLTVT.

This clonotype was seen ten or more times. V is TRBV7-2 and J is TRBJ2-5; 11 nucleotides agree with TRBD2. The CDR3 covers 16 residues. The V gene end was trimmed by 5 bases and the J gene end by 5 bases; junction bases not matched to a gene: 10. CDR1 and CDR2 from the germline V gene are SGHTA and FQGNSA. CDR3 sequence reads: CASSPRSGRAMETQYF. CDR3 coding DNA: TGTGCCAGCAGCCCCCGTAGCGGGAGGGCCATGGAGACCCAGTACTTC.

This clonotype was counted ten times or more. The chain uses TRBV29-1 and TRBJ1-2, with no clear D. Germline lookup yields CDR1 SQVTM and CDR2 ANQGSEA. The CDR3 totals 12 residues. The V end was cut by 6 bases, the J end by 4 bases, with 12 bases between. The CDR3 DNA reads TGCAGCGTAGCCCGGGTGGGCTATGGCTACACCTTC. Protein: CSVARVGYGYTF.

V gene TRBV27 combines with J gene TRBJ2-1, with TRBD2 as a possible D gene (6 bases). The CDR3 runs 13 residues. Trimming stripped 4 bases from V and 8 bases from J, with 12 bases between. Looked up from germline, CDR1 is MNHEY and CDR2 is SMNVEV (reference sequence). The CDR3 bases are TGTGCCAGCAGTTACTGGGGAGGAGATGAGCAGTTCTTC. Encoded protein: CASSYWGGDEQFF.

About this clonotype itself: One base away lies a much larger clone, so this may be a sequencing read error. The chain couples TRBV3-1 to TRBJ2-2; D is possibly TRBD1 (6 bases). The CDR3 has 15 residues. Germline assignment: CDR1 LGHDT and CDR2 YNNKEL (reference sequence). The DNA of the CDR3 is TGTGCCAGCAGCCGAAACAGGGTTAACACCGGGGAGCTGTCTTTT. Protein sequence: CASSRNRVNTGELSF.

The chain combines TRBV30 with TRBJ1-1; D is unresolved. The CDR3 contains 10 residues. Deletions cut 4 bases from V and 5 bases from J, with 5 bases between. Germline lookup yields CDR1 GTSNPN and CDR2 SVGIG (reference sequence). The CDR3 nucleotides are TGTGCCTGGACGGGGACTGAAGCTTTCTTT. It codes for CAWTGTEAFF.

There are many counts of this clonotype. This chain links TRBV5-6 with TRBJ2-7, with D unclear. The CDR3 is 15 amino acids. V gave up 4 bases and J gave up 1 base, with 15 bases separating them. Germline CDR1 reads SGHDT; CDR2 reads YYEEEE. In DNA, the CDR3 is TGTGCCAGCAGCCCTACCCAGGACGGATCCTACGAGCAGTACTTC. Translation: CASSPTQDGSYEQYF.

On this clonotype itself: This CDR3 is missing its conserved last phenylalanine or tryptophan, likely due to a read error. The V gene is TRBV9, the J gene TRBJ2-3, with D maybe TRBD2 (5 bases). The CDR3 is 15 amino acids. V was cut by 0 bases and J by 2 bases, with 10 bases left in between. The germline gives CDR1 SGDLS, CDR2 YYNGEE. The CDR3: CASSVDSGSTDTQYL. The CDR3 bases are TGTGCCAGCAGCGTAGACAGCGGCTCCACAGATACGCAGTATCTT.

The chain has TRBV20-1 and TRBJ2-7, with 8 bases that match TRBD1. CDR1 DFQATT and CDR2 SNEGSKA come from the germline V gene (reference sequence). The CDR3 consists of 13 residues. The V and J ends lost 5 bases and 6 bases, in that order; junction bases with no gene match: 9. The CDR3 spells CSADRGGSFEQYF. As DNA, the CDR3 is TGCAGTGCTGACAGGGGTGGCAGCTTCGAGCAGTACTTC.

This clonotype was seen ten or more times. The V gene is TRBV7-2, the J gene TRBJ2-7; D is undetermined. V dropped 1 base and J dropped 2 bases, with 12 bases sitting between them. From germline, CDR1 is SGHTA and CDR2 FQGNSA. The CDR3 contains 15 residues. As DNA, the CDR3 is TGTGCCAGCAGCTTAGAACTCGGCGGAGCCTACGAGCAGTACTTC. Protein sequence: CASSLELGGAYEQYF. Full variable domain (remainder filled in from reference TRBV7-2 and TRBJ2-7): GAGVSQSPSNKVTEKGKDVELRCDPISGHTALYWYRQSLGQGLEFLIYFQGNSAPDKSGLPSDRFSAERTGGSVSTLTIQRTQQEDSAVYLCASSLELGGAYEQYFGPGTRLTVT.

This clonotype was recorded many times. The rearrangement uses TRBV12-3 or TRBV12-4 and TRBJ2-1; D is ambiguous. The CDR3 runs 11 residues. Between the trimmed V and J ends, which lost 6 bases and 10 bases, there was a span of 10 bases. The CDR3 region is CASSYNFEQFF. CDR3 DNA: TGTGCCAGCAGCTACAATTTCGAGCAGTTCTTC.

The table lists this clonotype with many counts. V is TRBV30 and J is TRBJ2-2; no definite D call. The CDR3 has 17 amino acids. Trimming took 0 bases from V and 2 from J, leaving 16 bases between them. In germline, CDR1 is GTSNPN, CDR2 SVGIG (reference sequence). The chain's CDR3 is CAWSVSFGRLNTGELFF. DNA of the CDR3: TGTGCCTGGAGTGTATCATTCGGCAGATTAAACACCGGGGAGCTGTTTTTT.

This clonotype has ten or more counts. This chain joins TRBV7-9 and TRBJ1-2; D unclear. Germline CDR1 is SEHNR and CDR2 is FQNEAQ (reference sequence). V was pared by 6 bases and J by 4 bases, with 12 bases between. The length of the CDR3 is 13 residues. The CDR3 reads CASSFGMSYGYTF. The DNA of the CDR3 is TGTGCCAGCAGTTTTGGAATGAGCTATGGCTACACCTTC.

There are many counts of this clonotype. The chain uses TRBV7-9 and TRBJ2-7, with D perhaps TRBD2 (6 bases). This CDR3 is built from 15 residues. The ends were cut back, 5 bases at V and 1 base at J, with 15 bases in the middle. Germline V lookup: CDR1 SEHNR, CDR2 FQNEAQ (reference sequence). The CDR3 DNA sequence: TGTGCCAGCAGCGCCACGGGGGACTTATCCTACGAGCAGTACTTC. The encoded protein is CASSATGDLSYEQYF.

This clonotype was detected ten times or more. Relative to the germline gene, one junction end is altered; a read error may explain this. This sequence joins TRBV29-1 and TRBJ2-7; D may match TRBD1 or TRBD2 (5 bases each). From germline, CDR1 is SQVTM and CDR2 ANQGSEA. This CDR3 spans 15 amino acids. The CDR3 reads CSVEETGTDTYERYF. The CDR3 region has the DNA TGCAGCGTTGAAGAGACCGGGACCGACACCTACGAGCGGTACTTC.

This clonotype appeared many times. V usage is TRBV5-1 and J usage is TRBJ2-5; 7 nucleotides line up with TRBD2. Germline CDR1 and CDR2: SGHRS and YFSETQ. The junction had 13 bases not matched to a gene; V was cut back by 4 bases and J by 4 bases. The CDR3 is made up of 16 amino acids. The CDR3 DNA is TGCGCCAGCAGCCGCCTGGGAGGGAGTGGTGTAGAGACCCAGTACTTC. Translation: CASSRLGGSGVETQYF.

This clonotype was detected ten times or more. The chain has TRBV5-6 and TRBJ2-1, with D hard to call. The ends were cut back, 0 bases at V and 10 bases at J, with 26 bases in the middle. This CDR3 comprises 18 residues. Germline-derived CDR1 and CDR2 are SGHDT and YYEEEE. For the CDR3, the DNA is TGTGCCAGCAGCTTGGGATGGCAGTCGCCCTTAGTAGACCCCGAGCAGTTCTTC. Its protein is CASSLGWQSPLVDPEQFF.

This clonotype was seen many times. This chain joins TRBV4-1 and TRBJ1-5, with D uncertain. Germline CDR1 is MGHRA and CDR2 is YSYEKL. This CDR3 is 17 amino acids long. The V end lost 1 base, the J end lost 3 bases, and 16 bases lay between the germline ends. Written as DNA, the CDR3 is TGCGCCAGCAGCCAAGGTGTGGCAGGACCCACCAATCAGCCCCAGCATTTT. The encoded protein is CASSQGVAGPTNQPQHF.

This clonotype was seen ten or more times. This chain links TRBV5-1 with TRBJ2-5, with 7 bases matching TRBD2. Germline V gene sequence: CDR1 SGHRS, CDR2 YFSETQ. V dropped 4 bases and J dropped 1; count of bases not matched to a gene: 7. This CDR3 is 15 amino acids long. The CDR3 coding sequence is TGCGCCAGCAGCAGACAGACTAGCACCCAAGAGACCCAGTACTTC. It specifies CASSRQTSTQETQYF.

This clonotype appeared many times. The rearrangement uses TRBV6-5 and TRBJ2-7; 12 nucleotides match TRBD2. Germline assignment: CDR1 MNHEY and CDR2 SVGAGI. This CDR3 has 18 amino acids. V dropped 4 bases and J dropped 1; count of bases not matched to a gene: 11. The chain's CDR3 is CASSFSTSGSSSSYEQYF. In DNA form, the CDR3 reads TGTGCCAGCAGTTTTTCGACTAGCGGGAGTTCTTCTTCCTACGAGCAGTACTTC.

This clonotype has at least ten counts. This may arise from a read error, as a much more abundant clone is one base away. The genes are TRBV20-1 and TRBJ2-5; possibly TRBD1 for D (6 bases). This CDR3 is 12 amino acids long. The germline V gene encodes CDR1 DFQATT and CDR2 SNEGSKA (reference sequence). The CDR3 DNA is TGCAGTGCTAGAGGGACAGCCCAGACCCCGTACTTC. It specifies CSARGTAQTPYF.

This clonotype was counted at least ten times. In DNA, the CDR3 is TGTGCCAGCAGCTTGGTAGGGGCTCCGGGAGAAAAACTGTTTTTT. Translating it yields CASSLVGAPGEKLFF. V and J are TRBV7-9 and TRBJ1-4, with D perhaps matching TRBD1 (5 bases). V was shortened by 3 bases and J by 8 bases, with 16 bases between the two germline ends. CDR3 length equals 15 residues. Per the germline V gene, CDR1 is SEHNR and CDR2 is FQNEAQ (reference sequence).